The rows below give T cell receptor beta chains drawn from one sample of a study of T cell responses to AZD1222 COVID-19 vaccine. Assay: immunoSEQ multiplex PCR; the TCRdb copy retains only in-frame clones and omits some. This table has about 120,000 clones, 90% to 95% appearing once. The specimen was peripheral blood, collected 28 days after the second AZD1222 dose. The receptor set was obtained from an adult who received the AZD1222 COVID-19 vaccine. Each CDR3 is given with its conserved first and last residue. The D gene is left open where the match is weak. Size tells how often a clone was seen (once, few, many) or the class of an expanded clone, and some rows leave it out.

D,J,V,size,CDR3,DNA
TRBD1,TRBJ1-4,TRBV4-3,-,CASSQVWGAGTGRNEKLFF,TGCGCCAGCAGCCAAGTATGGGGGGCCGGGACAGGGAGGAATGAAAAACTGTTTTTT
-,TRBJ1-1,TRBV18,-,CASSPQEGPTEAFF,TGTGCCAGCTCACCCCAGGAGGGGCCCACTGAAGCTTTCTTT
-,TRBJ1-5,TRBV18,-,CASSQIDRRNQPQHF,TGTGCCAGCTCACAAATAGACAGACGCAATCAGCCCCAGCATTTT
TRBD2,TRBJ2-7,TRBV7-2,few,CASSLVFSMAGGSSYEQYF,TGTGCCAGCAGCTTAGTCTTTAGTATGGCGGGAGGTTCCAGCTACGAGCAGTACTTC
TRBD1,TRBJ2-5,TRBV9,-,CASSNRGETQYF,TGTGCCAGCAGCAACAGGGGCGAGACCCAGTACTTC
-,TRBJ2-7,TRBV20-1,-,CSAYARTEQYF,TGCAGTGCTTACGCTAGGACAGAGCAGTACTTC
TRBD2,TRBJ2-5,TRBV2,-,CASSGASGGLKETQYF,TGTGCCAGCAGTGGGGCAAGCGGGGGTCTTAAAGAGACCCAGTACTTC
TRBD1,TRBJ1-5,TRBV7-8,-,CASSPRQGAGNQPQHF,TGTGCCAGCAGCCCCAGACAGGGGGCGGGCAATCAGCCCCAGCATTTT
TRBD1,TRBJ1-5,TRBV16,-,CASSYKGASNQPQHF,TGTGCCAGCAGTTACAAGGGGGCTAGCAATCAGCCCCAGCATTTT
-,TRBJ1-1,TRBV6-2/TRBV6-3,-,CASSFWGLRGGQNTEAFF,TGTGCCAGCAGTTTTTGGGGCCTTCGGGGGGGCCAGAACACTGAAGCTTTCTTT
TRBD1,TRBJ2-7,TRBV6-1,-,CASSAAGTGDEQYF,TGTGCCAGCAGTGCAGCCGGGACAGGGGACGAGCAGTACTTC
-,TRBJ2-2,TRBV3-1/TRBV3-2,-,CASSQVQGRGELFF,TGTGCCAGCAGCCAGGTGCAGGGTAGAGGGGAGCTGTTTTTT
-,TRBJ1-3,TRBV28,-,CASSLSQGTGNTIYF,TGTGCCAGCAGTTTATCCCAGGGAACAGGAAACACCATATATTTT
-,TRBJ1-1,TRBV18,-,CASSPNREAFF,TGTGCCAGCTCACCGAACAGGGAAGCTTTCTTT
-,TRBJ1-6,TRBV9,-,CASSVGGDSPLHF,TGTGCCAGCAGCGTAGGTGGGGATTCACCCCTCCACTTT
-,TRBJ2-3,TRBV5-6,-,CASSLDSGYTDTQYF,TGTGCCAGCAGCTTGGATTCAGGGTACACAGATACGCAGTATTTT
-,TRBJ1-2,TRBV27,-,CASSPFGGGRYGYTF,TGTGCCAGCAGTCCATTCGGCGGGGGGCGATATGGCTACACCTTC
-,TRBJ2-1,TRBV18,-,CASSRLVNEQFF,TGTGCCAGCTCACGACTGGTAAATGAGCAGTTCTTC
-,TRBJ1-1,TRBV14,-,CASSQVGGGSTEAFF,TGTGCCAGCAGCCAAGTGGGGGGCGGCTCGACTGAAGCTTTCTTT
TRBD2,TRBJ2-1,TRBV7-2,once,CASSLQKVAGNEQFF,TGTGCCAGCAGCTTACAGAAGGTAGCGGGCAATGAGCAGTTCTTC
-,TRBJ2-7,TRBV29-1,-,CSGSQEYEQYF,TGCAGCGGGTCTCAGGAGTACGAGCAGTACTTC
TRBD2,TRBJ2-1,TRBV6-4,once,CASSDSIFGLAGSLTSYNEQFF,TGTGCCAGCAGTGACTCGATATTTGGACTAGCGGGTAGTCTGACTTCCTACAATGAGCAGTTCTTC
TRBD1,TRBJ2-7,TRBV5-1,-,CASSREQGYEQYF,TGCGCCAGCAGCCGGGAACAGGGGTACGAGCAGTACTTC
-,TRBJ2-2,TRBV3-1/TRBV3-2,-,CASSQVRGSDTGELFF,TGTGCCAGCAGCCAAGTCCGTGGTAGCGACACCGGGGAGCTGTTTTTT
-,TRBJ1-2,TRBV7-9,-,CASSLEGGRGYTF,TGTGCCAGCAGCTTAGAAGGGGGGCGTGGCTACACCTTC
TRBD1,TRBJ1-3,TRBV7-8,few,CASSLRTGVIYF,TGTGCCAGCAGTCTTCGGACAGGAGTCATATATTTT
TRBD1,TRBJ1-4,TRBV19,-,CASSIARGLSEKLFF,TGTGCCAGTAGTATAGCGAGGGGGCTCAGCGAAAAACTGTTTTTT
TRBD1,TRBJ1-2,TRBV19,-,CASSIDGQGGYTF,TGTGCCAGTAGTATCGATGGACAGGGCGGTTACACCTTC
-,TRBJ2-7,TRBV5-8,-,CASSLGQLSYEQYF,TGTGCCAGCAGCTTGGGACAGCTATCCTACGAGCAGTACTTC
TRBD2,TRBJ2-7,TRBV9,-,CASSASGTSSSYEQYF,TGTGCCAGCAGCGCATCCGGGACTAGCAGCTCCTACGAGCAGTACTTC
-,TRBJ2-7,TRBV19,-,CASTNARGADYEQYF,TGTGCCAGTACAAATGCGAGGGGGGCTGACTACGAGCAGTACTTC
TRBD2,TRBJ2-7,TRBV9,-,CASSVGAGGPDEQYF,TGTGCCAGCAGCGTAGGAGCGGGAGGGCCCGACGAGCAGTACTTC
-,TRBJ1-1,TRBV7-6,-,CASSLEQDSEAFF,TGTGCCAGCAGCTTAGAACAGGACTCTGAAGCTTTCTTT
-,TRBJ1-4,TRBV5-1,-,CASSFAQGRGHEKLFF,TGCGCCAGCAGCTTTGCCCAGGGAAGGGGCCATGAAAAACTGTTTTTT
-,TRBJ1-2,TRBV7-9,-,CASSYGLGDYGYTF,TGTGCCAGCAGTTACGGGCTGGGGGACTATGGCTACACCTTC
TRBD1,TRBJ1-2,TRBV9,-,CASSVAPAPGQGNYGYTF,TGTGCCAGCAGCGTAGCCCCGGCCCCGGGACAGGGTAACTATGGCTACACCTTC
TRBD2,TRBJ2-3,TRBV7-8,-,CASSLIRLAGPPLSTDTQYF,TGTGCCAGCAGCTTAATAAGACTAGCGGGCCCCCCTCTAAGCACAGATACGCAGTATTTT
-,TRBJ2-3,TRBV4-3,-,CASSQDTDTQYF,TGCGCCAGCAGCCAAGATACAGATACGCAGTATTTT
-,TRBJ2-1,TRBV15,-,CATGGPGGGEQFF,TGTGCCACGGGAGGCCCCGGGGGTGGTGAGCAGTTCTTC
TRBD1,TRBJ2-3,TRBV7-9,-,CAGETGNGGTDTQYF,TGTGCCGGGGAGACAGGGAACGGAGGCACAGATACGCAGTATTTT
-,TRBJ1-1,TRBV7-2,-,CASSLIRPNTEAFF,TGTGCCAGCAGCTTAATTCGCCCGAACACTGAAGCTTTCTTT
-,TRBJ2-2,TRBV6-2/TRBV6-3,-,CASSYPGPGELFF,TGTGCCAGCAGTTACCCAGGTCCCGGGGAGCTGTTTTTT
TRBD1,TRBJ1-2,TRBV11-2,-,CASSTDRAAGYTF,TGTGCCAGCAGCACGGACAGGGCAGCTGGCTACACCTTC
TRBD1,TRBJ2-7,TRBV4-3,-,CASSQEPGQGPLGEQYF,TGCGCCAGCAGCCAAGAACCGGGACAGGGGCCCCTCGGCGAGCAGTACTTC
-,TRBJ2-7,TRBV6-5,-,CASSPDYEQYF,TGTGCCAGCAGTCCCGACTACGAGCAGTACTTC
TRBD1,TRBJ2-7,TRBV7-2,once,CASSFGQGRPYEQYF,TGTGCCAGCAGCTTTGGACAGGGGAGACCCTACGAGCAGTACTTC
-,TRBJ2-1,TRBV28,-,CASSSLGEQFF,TGTGCCAGCAGTTCGTTAGGTGAGCAGTTCTTC
TRBD1,TRBJ1-3,TRBV5-1,-,CASSPGTGGNTIYF,TGCGCCAGCAGCCCAGGGACAGGGGGAAACACCATATATTTT
-,TRBJ1-1,TRBV5-6,-,CASSITGRASEAFF,TGTGCCAGCTCCATTACGGGAAGGGCCTCTGAAGCTTTCTTT
TRBD1,TRBJ1-1,TRBV18,-,CASSPRQGVSDTEAFF,TGTGCCAGCTCACCCCGACAGGGTGTGAGTGACACTGAAGCTTTCTTT
-,TRBJ2-6,TRBV7-6,-,CASAPRNSGANVLTF,TGTGCCAGTGCCCCTCGCAATTCTGGGGCCAACGTCCTGACTTTC
-,TRBJ1-2,TRBV27,-,CASSFDVNYGYTF,TGTGCCAGCAGTTTCGACGTTAACTATGGCTACACCTTC
-,TRBJ1-2,TRBV11-2,-,CASSSHRAGISNYGYTF,TGTGCCAGCAGCTCTCACCGGGCGGGAATCTCTAACTATGGCTACACCTTC
-,TRBJ1-3,TRBV15,-,CATSSGPGNTIYF,TGTGCCACCAGTTCAGGGCCTGGAAACACCATATATTTT
TRBD2,TRBJ2-1,TRBV6-5,-,CASSFSGASYNEQFF,TGTGCCAGCAGTTTTAGCGGGGCCTCCTACAATGAGCAGTTCTTC
TRBD2,TRBJ2-5,TRBV6-5,-,CAIRRGETQYF,TGTGCCATCCGGCGGGGGGAGACCCAGTACTTC